This T cell receptor beta chain derives from a study of shared clonotypes between healthy human individuals. Using immunoSEQ multiplex PCR, the repertoire was profiled, and TCRdb retains in-frame clones only, with some absent. The table includes nearly 1 million clones, 60% to 85% detected once. Notes on this clone: Its antigen remains unknown.

General study results and limits: The study's rarefaction showed incomplete sorted-subset sequencing despite large depth.

Germline values: CDR1 SGDLS, CDR2 YYNGEE. V was shortened by 0 bases and J by 1 base, with 10 bases between the two germline ends. CDR3 size: 15 residues. This TCR came from a young man in good health. The gene calls are TRBV9 and TRBJ1-2; D gene uncertain. Sequencing was carried out using memory CD4+ T cells sorted from blood. The subset was: CD45RA-negative fraction. Here the CDR3 reads CASSVEASGNYGYTF. The CDR3 DNA reads as TGTGCCAGCAGCGTAGAGGCATCTGGTAACTATGGCTACACCTTC.